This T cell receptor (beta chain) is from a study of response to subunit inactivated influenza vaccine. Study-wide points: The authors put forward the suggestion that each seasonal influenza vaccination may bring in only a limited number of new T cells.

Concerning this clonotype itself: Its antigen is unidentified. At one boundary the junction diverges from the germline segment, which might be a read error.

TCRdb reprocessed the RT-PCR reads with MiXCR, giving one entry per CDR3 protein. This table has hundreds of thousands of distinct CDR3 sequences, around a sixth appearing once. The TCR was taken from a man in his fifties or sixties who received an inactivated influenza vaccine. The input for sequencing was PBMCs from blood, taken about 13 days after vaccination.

The CDR3 nucleotides read TGTGCCATCAGTGAGGGGACAGTACTTTCTGGGGCCAACGTCCTGGCTTTC. Its protein is CAISEGTVLSGANVLAF. The chain is built from TRBV10-3 and TRBJ2-6, with 7 positions matching TRBD1. The CDR3 covers 17 residues. Germline V gives CDR1 ENHRY, CDR2 SYGVKD.